The rows below give T cell receptor beta chains drawn from one sample of a study of T cell repertoires in cytomegalovirus infection. TCRdb reprocessed the reads with MiXCR, giving one entry per CDR3 protein. The sample lists about 130,000 distinct CDR3 sequences; approximately 24% were seen once. Their antigens remain unidentified. The material sequenced was PBMCs, sequenced either directly or after in vitro stimulation (not recorded which). These receptors came from a human donor in good health (CMV status not recorded). Some clones in this sample may be carry-over from other donors' samples. The CDR3 runs from the conserved cysteine through the conserved F or W. A D gene is named only where the DNA matches it firmly. The size field is filled for only some rows; it gives once, few, many or a size class.

d_gene | j_gene | v_gene | len | abundance | CDR3aa | CDR3nt
TRBD2 | TRBJ2-1 | TRBV7-2 | 17 | many | CASSLVASGRLYNEQFF | TGTGCCAGCAGCTTAGTAGCTAGCGGGAGGCTATACAATGAGCAGTTCTTC
. | TRBJ1-2 | TRBV20-1 | 16 | . | CSAKSTKVSSNYGYTF | TGCAGTGCTAAAAGCACAAAGGTCAGCTCTAACTATGGCTACACCTTC
. | TRBJ2-1 | TRBV7-2 | 11 | many | CASSQRYEQFF | TGTGCCAGCAGCCAACGCTATGAGCAGTTCTTC
. | TRBJ2-7 | TRBV7-2 | 14 | . | CASSLVTGDYEQYF | TGTGCCAGCAGCTTAGTCACAGGAGACTACGAGCAGTACTTC
. | TRBJ2-3 | TRBV7-2 | 13 | . | CASSLLRADTQYF | TGTGCCAGCAGCCTACTTCGAGCAGATACGCAGTATTTT
. | TRBJ1-2 | TRBV4-1 | 14 | . | CASSQGTPHYGYTF | TGCGCCAGCAGCCAAGGGACACCTCACTATGGCTACACCTTC
TRBD1 | TRBJ2-1 | TRBV4-1 | 16 | . | CASSQPRDRVYNEQFF | TGCGCCAGCAGCCAGCCTCGGGACAGGGTTTACAATGAGCAGTTCTTC
. | TRBJ2-3 | TRBV2 | 12 | . | CASSEARVTQYF | TGTGCCAGCAGTGAAGCTAGGGTTACGCAGTATTTT
TRBD2 | TRBJ2-1 | TRBV29-1 | 15 | . | CSVEGIGLVYNEQFF | TGCAGCGTTGAAGGTATTGGACTAGTCTACAATGAGCAGTTCTTC
TRBD1 | TRBJ2-1 | TRBV12-3/TRBV12-4 | 12 | few | CASSLTRDRCFF | TGTGCCAGCAGTTTGACTCGGGACAGGTGCTTCTTC
. | TRBJ2-7 | TRBV6-2/TRBV6-3 | 15 | many | CASSLQGFPSYEQYF | TGTGCCAGCAGTCTTCAAGGGTTTCCATCCTACGAGCAGTACTTC
. | TRBJ2-1 | TRBV20-1 | 11 | . | CSATAFNEQFF | TGCAGTGCAACAGCATTTAATGAGCAGTTCTTC
TRBD1 | TRBJ2-7 | TRBV7-3 | 14 | few | CASSQAGQGYEQYF | TGTGCCAGCAGCCAGGCGGGACAGGGCTACGAGCAGTACTTC
. | TRBJ2-3 | TRBV11-1 | 14 | . | CARSSRLGADTQYF | TGTGCCCGCAGCTCGAGACTAGGAGCCGATACGCAGTATTTT
. | TRBJ1-1 | TRBV20-1 | 11 | . | CKAGAHPEAFF | TGCAAAGCCGGAGCTCATCCTGAAGCTTTCTTT
TRBD1 | TRBJ1-5 | TRBV6-2/TRBV6-3 | 14 | . | CASSPGTANQPQHF | TGTGCCAGCAGCCCTGGGACAGCAAATCAGCCCCAGCATTTT
TRBD2 | TRBJ2-1 | TRBV7-2 | 13 | many | CASSSQRGNEQFF | TGTGCCAGCAGCTCCCAGCGGGGAAATGAGCAGTTCTTC